This is a list of T cell receptor beta chains from one sample in a study of cytomegalovirus exposure and HLA in healthy donors. This table comes from immunoSEQ multiplex PCR, and its TCRdb copy is limited to in-frame clones, with some not included. The profile shows under 150,000 clones, 78% of them singletons. The source material was PBMCs. Receptor source: a woman aged 40 to 50 in good health and CMV-seronegative. Each CDR3 is given with its conserved first and last residue. The D gene is left open where the match is weak. Clone size is shown for a subset of rows, as once, few, many or a class of expanded clone.

CDR3nt	CDR3aa	abundance	d_gene	v_gene	j_gene
TGCAGCGTTCAGACAGGCTTACAAGAGACCCAGTACTTC	CSVQTGLQETQYF	few	-	TRBV29-1	TRBJ2-5
TGCGCCAGCAGCCAAGGGGCCGGGGGGTCCTACTACGAGCAGTACTTC	CASSQGAGGSYYEQYF	-	TRBD2	TRBV4-1	TRBJ2-7
TGTGCCACTACAGGATACACTGAAGCTTTCTTT	CATTGYTEAFF	-	-	TRBV28	TRBJ1-1
TGTGCCAGTAGTACCGGACAGGCAAGGGCAGATACGCAGTATTTT	CASSTGQARADTQYF	-	TRBD1	TRBV19	TRBJ2-3
TGTGCCAGCAGGGGGACAGGGGAGTTCGGAGAGCAGTACTTC	CASRGTGEFGEQYF	few	TRBD1	TRBV6-1	TRBJ2-7
TGCGCCAGCCAAATACAGGGGCGGGAGACCCAGTACTTC	CASQIQGRETQYF	-	TRBD1	TRBV5-1	TRBJ2-5
TGTGCCAGCAGTCCTACAGGGTCTCTCTATGGCTACACCTTC	CASSPTGSLYGYTF	-	-	TRBV28	TRBJ1-2
TGTGCCAGTAGTGGGACAGGGCTCTACGAGCAGTACTTC	CASSGTGLYEQYF	-	TRBD1	TRBV19	TRBJ2-7
TGTGCCAGCGTACCGGGACACTCCACAGATACGCAGTATTTT	CASVPGHSTDTQYF	-	-	TRBV2	TRBJ2-3
TGTGCCAGCAGTTTGAGGGGCGGGAGAAACACCGGGGAGCTGTTTTTT	CASSLRGGRNTGELFF	-	TRBD2	TRBV27	TRBJ2-2
TGTGCCAGCAGGCAGGGTATGACTGAAGCTTTCTTT	CASRQGMTEAFF	-	-	TRBV6-1	TRBJ1-1
TGTGCCAGCAGTGAAAAGGGCGGGAGCTCCTACGAGCAGTACTTC	CASSEKGGSSYEQYF	-	TRBD2	TRBV6-1	TRBJ2-7
TGTGCCAGCAGACTGGACAGGGCGGCCGGGGAGCTGTTTTTT	CASRLDRAAGELFF	-	TRBD1	TRBV6-4	TRBJ2-2
TGTGCCAGCAGAACCCAAAGCGGTAATTCACCCCTCCACTTT	CASRTQSGNSPLHF	-	-	TRBV27	TRBJ1-6
TGTGCCAGCAGCCCCCCTCTTCAGCGGCCCAACTACACCTTC	CASSPPLQRPNYTF	-	-	TRBV7-9	TRBJ1-2
TGTGCCAGCAGCAAAGAGGGAAGGGACAGGGTAAACCACGAGCAGTACTTC	CASSKEGRDRVNHEQYF	-	-	TRBV21-1	TRBJ2-7
TGTGCCAGCAGTCGGGACAGGAACACTGAAGCTTTCTTT	CASSRDRNTEAFF	-	TRBD1	TRBV7-3	TRBJ1-1
TGCGCCAGCAGAGTGGGACTAGCAAGCACAGATACGCAGTATTTT	CASRVGLASTDTQYF	-	TRBD2	TRBV5-1	TRBJ2-3
TGTGCCAGCAGTGCCCTATCTGGCAGGGCCGAACAGCCCCAGCATTTT	CASSALSGRAEQPQHF	-	-	TRBV6-1	TRBJ1-5
TGTGCCAGCTCACCATTTTTTTCGGGACAGCACACTGAAGCTTTCTTT	CASSPFFSGQHTEAFF	-	TRBD1	TRBV18	TRBJ1-1
TGTGCCAGCAGCAAAAGGAGATGCAGGGGCCCAGATACGCAGTATTTT	CASSKRRCRGPDTQYF	-	-	TRBV21-1	TRBJ2-3
TGTGCCAGCAGCGTAGAGGGGCGGGGAGACAATGAGCAGTTCTTC	CASSVEGRGDNEQFF	-	-	TRBV9	TRBJ2-1
TGTGCCAGCAGCTTGTCACAGGCCGTCTATGGCTACACCTTC	CASSLSQAVYGYTF	-	-	TRBV7-2	TRBJ1-2
TGTGCCAGCAGTTTGATCCGACAGCAAGAGACCCAGTACTTC	CASSLIRQQETQYF	-	-	TRBV28	TRBJ2-5
TGTGCCAGTAGTGCTACGGGACTTCGATCCGCCTACGAGCAGTACTTC	CASSATGLRSAYEQYF	-	-	TRBV19	TRBJ2-7
TGCAGCTTTAGCCCGGGCACAGATACGCAGTATTTT	CSFSPGTDTQYF	-	-	TRBV29-1	TRBJ2-3
TGTGCCTTCTCCGGGACAGGGGGTAACGAGCAGTACTTC	CAFSGTGGNEQYF	few	TRBD1	TRBV10-3	TRBJ2-7
TGTGCCAGCGGGGGGCTGAAGGGAGGGAATGGCTACACCTTC	CASGGLKGGNGYTF	-	-	TRBV9	TRBJ1-2
TGTGCCAGCAGCTTAGAGGACAAACTGTACCAAGAGACCCAGTACTTC	CASSLEDKLYQETQYF	-	-	TRBV11-3	TRBJ2-5
TGTGCCAGCAGTGAAGGGACAGCATTCTATGGCTACACCTTC	CASSEGTAFYGYTF	-	-	TRBV2	TRBJ1-2
TGTGCCAGCAGCCCACCTCGGGGACAAAGAGAGGCTAATGAAAAACTGTTTTTT	CASSPPRGQREANEKLFF	-	-	TRBV11-2	TRBJ1-4
TGTGCCAGCAGTGAGGAATGGAGTTCCTCGTACGAGCAGTACTTC	CASSEEWSSSYEQYF	-	-	TRBV2	TRBJ2-7
TGTGCCAGCAGCTTAGACGGGACAAAAGGTGAAAAACTGTTTTTT	CASSLDGTKGEKLFF	-	-	TRBV7-6	TRBJ1-4
TGCGCCAGCAGTCCAGGGAACAATCAGCCCCAGCATTTT	CASSPGNNQPQHF	-	-	TRBV10-2	TRBJ1-5
TGTGCCAGCAGTCAGGGACAGGTAACTCGCGAGCAGTACTTC	CASSQGQVTREQYF	-	TRBD1	TRBV27	TRBJ2-7
TGTGCCAGCAGTGTCATGACAGGGGCCTACGAGCAGTACTTC	CASSVMTGAYEQYF	-	TRBD1	TRBV6-6	TRBJ2-7
TGTGCCAGTAGTTACAGGGGGACGGATCAGCCCCAGCATTTT	CASSYRGTDQPQHF	once	TRBD1	TRBV19	TRBJ1-5
TGTGCCAGCAGCGTAGCTGAACGTGGAGGTGAAAAACTGTTTTTT	CASSVAERGGEKLFF	few	-	TRBV9	TRBJ1-4
TGCGCCAGCAGCCCGGCCGGGGTCAGAACGACGGGAGATGGCTACACCTTC	CASSPAGVRTTGDGYTF	-	-	TRBV5-1	TRBJ1-2
TGTGCCACCAGCAGAGATGAGGGAGGGGCCGACTACCAGCAGTACTTC	CATSRDEGGADYQQYF	-	TRBD2	TRBV15	TRBJ2-7
TGTGCCAGCAGTTTGTTCTTCAATCAGCCCCAGCATTTT	CASSLFFNQPQHF	-	-	TRBV27	TRBJ1-5
TGCAGTGCCCGGAGCGACAATGAGCAGTTCTTC	CSARSDNEQFF	-	-	TRBV20-1	TRBJ2-1
TGTGCCAGCAAGGGGGACGCGGAAAAACTGTTTTTT	CASKGDAEKLFF	-	-	TRBV2	TRBJ1-4
TGTGCCAGCAGCTTATGGGGCCGGGGGGGGAACACTGAAGCTTTCTTT	CASSLWGRGGNTEAFF	-	-	TRBV7-2	TRBJ1-1
TGTGCCAGCAGTGAGGGACAGGCGAATTCACCCCTCCACTTT	CASSEGQANSPLHF	-	TRBD1	TRBV6-4	TRBJ1-6
TGCGCCAGCAGCTTCACAGGGGGCCCCGTAGAGACCCAGTACTTC	CASSFTGGPVETQYF	few	TRBD1	TRBV5-1	TRBJ2-5
TGTGCCAGCAGTGAAACAGTGGACTACGAGCAGTACTTC	CASSETVDYEQYF	-	-	TRBV6-1	TRBJ2-7
TGTGCCAGCAGCGTTCAAGGGGGCGCTTACGAGCAGTACTTC	CASSVQGGAYEQYF	-	TRBD1	TRBV9	TRBJ2-7
TGTGCCATCAGTGAGACCCCAACAGGGAGCAATCAGCCCCAGCATTTT	CAISETPTGSNQPQHF	-	-	TRBV10-3	TRBJ1-5
TGTGCCAGCAGTTACTCGACCGGGGGGGGACTGGTCGGAATAACCTTC	CASSYSTGGGLVGITF	-	-	TRBV6-5	TRBJ1-2
TGTGCCAGCAGTCCCCCCGGGATACCCTACGAGCAGTACTTC	CASSPPGIPYEQYF	-	-	TRBV6-1	TRBJ2-7
TGTGCCAGCAGTTTTCAGGGACAGGTTTTCAGACCCTCCTACAATGAGCAGTTCTTC	CASSFQGQVFRPSYNEQFF	-	TRBD1	TRBV27	TRBJ2-1